Following are 12 T cell receptor beta chains from one sample sequenced in a study of blood T cells in healthy people across ages. With a J-beta primer mix and a sample-barcoded 5' primer, a second PCR ran about 7 to 11 cycles. TCRdb reprocessed the 5' RACE reads with MiXCR, giving one entry per CDR3 protein. The table lists 1.6 million or so distinct CDR3 sequences, about 35% of them singletons. Sequenced input: blood. Source of these receptors: a woman in her 30s in good health.

This clonotype was seen just once. The chain uses TRBV28 and TRBJ2-5, with unresolved D. Deletions cut 1 base from V and 2 bases from J, with 14 bases between. Looked up from germline, CDR1 is MDHEN and CDR2 is SYDVKM. This CDR3 contains 16 residues. For the CDR3, the DNA is TGTGCCAGCAGTTTATATCGCGGCCAACTACAAGAGACCCAGTACTTC. It translates to CASSLYRGQLQETQYF.

The gene calls are TRBV5-1 and TRBJ2-1; the D call may be TRBD1 or TRBD2 (6 bases each). Germline values: CDR1 SGHRS, CDR2 YFSETQ. V was clipped by 5 bases and J by 10 bases, with 16 bases between them. This CDR3 comprises 13 residues. CDR3 protein: CASRSALGGEQFF. Here the CDR3 DNA reads TGCGCCAGCAGATCCGCACTCGGGGGCGAGCAGTTCTTC.

The CDR3 protein is CASSSRGSSNEKLFF. The DNA of the CDR3 is TGCGCCAGCAGCAGTCGGGGCTCAAGCAATGAAAAACTGTTTTTT. The chain links TRBV5-1 to TRBJ1-4; a weak D match, TRBD1 (5 bases). V lost 4 bases and J lost 5, with 15 bases in between. CDR3 length: 15 residues. Germline CDR1 reads SGHRS; CDR2 reads YFSETQ.

V is TRBV20-1 and J is TRBJ2-5, with D perhaps matching TRBD1 (6 bases). The closer fit of TRBJ2-7 to the DNA end suggests the J call may be wrong. CDR3 length equals 13 residues. The germline gives CDR1 DFQATT, CDR2 SNEGSKA (reference sequence). Here the CDR3 DNA reads TGCAGTGCTAGAGGGACAGACTATTACGAGCAGTACTTC. Translation gives CSARGTDYYEQYF.

Only a few counts were recorded for this clonotype. The chain combines TRBV12-3 or TRBV12-4 with TRBJ1-1; TRBD1 might be the D (6 bases). CDR3 length equals 14 residues. Trimming removed 7 bases from V and 4 bases from J, with 16 bases in between. The CDR3 reads CASTWRGARTEAFF. Written as DNA, the CDR3 is TGTGCCAGCACCTGGCGGGGGGCGCGCACTGAAGCTTTCTTT.

This clonotype has only a few counts. The CDR3 nucleotides are TGTGCCAGCAGGCCCCGGTTAGCAAGTAGCGGGAATACGCAGTATTTT. It codes for CASRPRLASSGNTQYF. J is TRBJ2-3 and V is TRBV28, with 8 positions matching TRBD2. Germline V gene data show CDR1 as MDHEN and CDR2 as SYDVKM. The V segment lost 6 bases and the J segment 7 bases; nucleotides outside the gene matches: 15. The CDR3 spans 16 residues.

This clonotype appeared a few times. This sequence joins TRBV27 and TRBJ2-5; D gene uncertain. Germline values: CDR1 MNHEY, CDR2 SMNVEV (reference sequence). The CDR3 loop spans 17 amino acids. V lost 0 bases to trimming and J lost 1 base, with 15 bases between them. The CDR3 region has the DNA TGTGCCAGCAGTTTATCGGGTAGGAATAACCGCCAAGAGACCCAGTACTTC. Residues: CASSLSGRNNRQETQYF.

This chain connects TRBV12-5 to TRBJ1-2, with unresolved D. Germline V CDR1 and CDR2: LGHNT, FRNRAP. V gave up 0 bases and J gave up 4 bases, with 21 bases separating them. This CDR3 has 18 residues. In DNA form, the CDR3 reads TGTGCTAGTGGTTTGGTACTTTCCCGGGAGGTTCCCATCTATGGCTACACCTTC. It yields the protein CASGLVLSREVPIYGYTF.

This clonotype has a handful of counts. J is TRBJ2-3 and V is TRBV10-1; 8 bases match TRBD1. Germline CDR1 WNHNN, CDR2 SYGVQD (reference sequence). This CDR3 spans 16 amino acids. After removal of 10 bases from V and 4 bases from J, the junction contained 16 bases not matched to a gene. The CDR3 DNA reads as TGCGCCACAAGACAGGGGCACGCCAGGATAGCAGATACGCAGTATTTT. Amino acids: CATRQGHARIADTQYF.

The rearrangement uses TRBV12-3 or TRBV12-4 and TRBJ1-2, with 9 bases identical to TRBD1. The length of the CDR3 is 12 residues. The V and J ends lost 5 bases and 7 bases, in that order; junction bases with no gene match: 2. As DNA, the CDR3 is TGTGCCAGCAGTAACAGGGGGCCTGGCTACACCTTC. It codes for CASSNRGPGYTF.

The table lists this clonotype with a few counts. The chain's CDR3 is CSARDGAGSYNEQFF. The CDR3 coding sequence is TGCAGTGCTAGAGATGGGGCGGGGTCCTACAATGAGCAGTTCTTC. The chain recombines TRBV20-1 with TRBJ2-1, with D perhaps TRBD2 (6 bases). CDR1 is DFQATT and CDR2 is SNEGSKA in the germline V gene (reference sequence). Trimming removed 0 bases at V and 1 base at J, with 10 bases between. This CDR3 is built from 15 residues.

In its sample, this clonotype was seen a few times. The V gene is TRBV6-5, the J gene TRBJ2-5; D may match TRBD1 or TRBD2 (5 bases each). This CDR3 region has 12 residues. V was clipped by 6 bases and J by 7 bases, with 12 bases between them. Per germline, CDR1 MNHEY and CDR2 SVGAGI. The CDR3 reads CASSLAGRTQYF. In DNA, the CDR3 is TGTGCCAGCAGCCTCGCAGGGAGGACCCAGTACTTC.